This T cell receptor (beta chain) was identified in a study of blood T cell repertoires in COVID-19. In the study overall: Acute and convalescent COVID-19 samples came from the United States, Italy and Spain. T cells, B-cell-depleted T cells, or PBMCs provided the cDNA or gDNA that served as material.

Per the authors' pipeline: Amplification of reference gene primers was used by the study to estimate nucleated cell counts. Measured with immunoSEQ multiplex PCR; TCRdb has only the in-frame clones, and not every one. Clone size and the V and J calls come from that table; the DNA yielded D and trimming. Seen here are 100,000 or so clones, around 66% observed once, and the top ten hold roughly 6.2%. CDR3 length equals 11 residues. J gave up 9 bases and V 6 bases, and 2 bases lay outside the gene matches. The TCR comes from an elderly man with acute or convalescent COVID-19. The sample consisted of peripheral blood. The gene calls are TRBV12-3 or TRBV12-4 and TRBJ2-1; 7 nucleotides line up with TRBD2. This chain's CDR3 is CASSPGGEQFF. The CDR3 nucleotides read TGTGCCAGCAGCCCGGGAGGTGAGCAGTTCTTC.